This T cell receptor (beta chain) originates from a study of beta chain features in type 1 diabetes. Notes on the study in general: Small HLA sub-analyses could not settle whether HLA shapes TCRB rearrangement.

In the case of this clone: Antigen specificity is unknown.

The sequenced template was cDNA made from the entire isolated RNA. Libraries were prepared by immunoSEQ multiplex PCR; TCRdb keeps only in-frame clonotypes and omits some of them. The sample shows approximately 400,000 clones, more than 13% of them seen only once. Germline V lookup: CDR1 SGHTA, CDR2 FQGNSA. The CDR3 has 16 amino acids. V was cut by 0 bases and J by 7 bases, with 16 bases left in between. Sequencing was carried out using naive CD4+ T cells from blood. This TCR came from a woman under 30 in good health. J is TRBJ2-1 and V is TRBV7-2; tentatively, D is TRBD2 (6 bases). The CDR3 bases are TGTGCCAGCAGCTTAGCGGGAGGAGGTTTTGGGAATGAGCAGTTCTTC. Translation gives CASSLAGGGFGNEQFF.